This entry concerns a single TCR beta chain. Its antigen specificity is not known. Base qualities were left out, and no much larger clone turns up one base away. The source of the sample is a study of T cell repertoires in cytomegalovirus infection (dated by TCRdb to the late 2010s). Looking at the study overall: The peptide stimulations were aimed at well-studied HLA-B-restricted epitopes as well as recently identified HLA-C-restricted CMV epitopes, whose presentation resists viral immunomodulation. Because public TCR beta signatures pointed to carriage of CMV infection together with the matching HLA type, the HLA type of each donor mattered for the analysis.

CDR1 and CDR2, per the germline V gene, are SGHVS and FQNEAQ. V is shortened by 0 bases, J by 4 bases, and the region joining them spans 7 bases. Reading from cysteine to valine, the CDR3 counts 13 amino acids. CDR3 DNA only is kept here, 39 bases in frame from base 1. The full study reports these points: The ex vivo response was dominated by HLA-C-restricted CMV-specific TCR beta clonotypes, which also provided the single most frequent clonotype in two of eight donors. Cumulative frequency of public TCR beta family members discriminated carriers of CMV infection plus the relevant HLA type in this cohort and an independent roughly 340-donor cohort.

Data came from an Illumina HiSeq 1500. TCRdb reworked the public reads: Q25 trimming with fastp, MiXCR clone assembly, productive beta chains retained. Rows are combined by CDR3 protein, so each entry shows the most common genes and DNA. Within this sample are approximately 260,000 distinct CDR3 sequences, with roughly a fifth of them counted one time only. The ten largest account for about 21% of the sample. Reading the label with the study, this specimen's treatment or condition is: in vitro stimulation with specific CMV peptide epitopes to enrich CMV-specific T cells. This clonotype was sampled from a human donor in good health (CMV status not recorded). Some clones in this sample may be carry-over from other donors' samples. The chain uses TRBV7-8 and TRBJ2-7; TRBD2 is perhaps the D gene, given 5 matching bases. Sequences were derived from cultured PBMCs, sampled from culture after CMV antigen stimulation. The sequenced DNA is TGTGCCAGCAGCTTAGCGAGGGCTTACGAGCAGTACGTC. Its coded protein is CASSLARAYEQYV.